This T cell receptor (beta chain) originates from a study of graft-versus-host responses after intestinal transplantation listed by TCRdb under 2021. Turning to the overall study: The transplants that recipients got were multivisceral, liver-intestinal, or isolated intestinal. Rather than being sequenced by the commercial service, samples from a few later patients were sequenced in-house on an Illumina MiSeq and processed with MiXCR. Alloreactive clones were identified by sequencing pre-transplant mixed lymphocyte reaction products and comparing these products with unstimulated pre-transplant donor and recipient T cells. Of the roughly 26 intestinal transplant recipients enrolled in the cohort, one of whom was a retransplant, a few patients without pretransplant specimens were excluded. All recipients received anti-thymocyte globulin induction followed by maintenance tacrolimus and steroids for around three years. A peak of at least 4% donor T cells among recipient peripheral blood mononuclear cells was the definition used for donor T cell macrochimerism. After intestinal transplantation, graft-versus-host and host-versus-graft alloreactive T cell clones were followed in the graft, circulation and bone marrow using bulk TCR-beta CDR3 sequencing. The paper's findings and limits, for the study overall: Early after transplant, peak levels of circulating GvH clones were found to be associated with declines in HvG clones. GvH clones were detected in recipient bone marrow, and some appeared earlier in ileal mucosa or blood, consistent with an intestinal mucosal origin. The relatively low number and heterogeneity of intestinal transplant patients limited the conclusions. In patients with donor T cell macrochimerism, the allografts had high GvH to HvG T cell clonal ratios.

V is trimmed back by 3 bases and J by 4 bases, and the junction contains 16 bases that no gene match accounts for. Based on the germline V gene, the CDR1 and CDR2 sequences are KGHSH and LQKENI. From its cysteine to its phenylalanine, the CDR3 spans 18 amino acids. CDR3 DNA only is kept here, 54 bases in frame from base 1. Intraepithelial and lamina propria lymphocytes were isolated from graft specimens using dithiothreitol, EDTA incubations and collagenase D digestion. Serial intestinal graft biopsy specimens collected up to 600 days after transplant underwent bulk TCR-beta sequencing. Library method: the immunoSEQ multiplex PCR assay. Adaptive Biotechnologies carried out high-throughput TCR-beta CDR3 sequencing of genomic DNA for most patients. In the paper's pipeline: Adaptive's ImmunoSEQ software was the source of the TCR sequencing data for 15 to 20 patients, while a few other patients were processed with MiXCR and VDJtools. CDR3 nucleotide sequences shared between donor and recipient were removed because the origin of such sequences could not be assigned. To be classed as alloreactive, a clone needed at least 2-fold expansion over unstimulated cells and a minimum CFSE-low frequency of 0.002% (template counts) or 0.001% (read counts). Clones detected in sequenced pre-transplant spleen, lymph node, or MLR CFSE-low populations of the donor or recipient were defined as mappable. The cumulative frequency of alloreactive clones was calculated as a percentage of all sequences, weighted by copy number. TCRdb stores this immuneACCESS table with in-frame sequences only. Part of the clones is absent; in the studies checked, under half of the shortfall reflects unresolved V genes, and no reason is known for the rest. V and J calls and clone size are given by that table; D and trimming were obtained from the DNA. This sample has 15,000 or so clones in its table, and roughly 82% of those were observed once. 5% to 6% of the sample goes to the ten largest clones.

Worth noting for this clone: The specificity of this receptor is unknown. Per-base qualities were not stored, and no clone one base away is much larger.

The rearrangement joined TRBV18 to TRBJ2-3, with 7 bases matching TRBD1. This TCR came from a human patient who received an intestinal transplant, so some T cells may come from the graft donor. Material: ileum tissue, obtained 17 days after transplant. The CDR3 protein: CASSPSTVRGLWADTQYF. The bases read TGTGCCAGCTCACCGTCGACAGTCAGGGGGTTGTGGGCAGATACGCAGTATTTT.